These 28 T cell receptor beta chains came from one sample sequenced in a study of shared clonotypes between healthy human individuals. The table came from immunoSEQ multiplex PCR; TCRdb's copy has only in-frame clones and leaves some out. The data contain hundreds of thousands of clones, 85% to 95% of them singletons. Terminally differentiated effector memory CD45RA+ cells were excluded by CCR7 positive selection of CD45RO-negative cells. Source material: naive CD8+ T cells sorted from blood. The receptor set was obtained from a woman in her 30s in good health.

The chain employs TRBV27 and TRBJ2-1, with 12 bases lining up with TRBD2. CDR1 and CDR2 (germline): MNHEY, SMNVEV (reference sequence). Trimming removed 5 bases from V and 5 bases from J; junction bases left unmatched: 1. This CDR3 has 14 residues. CDR3 region: CASSRTSGNNEQFF. The CDR3 region has the DNA TGTGCCAGCAGTCGGACTAGCGGGAACAATGAGCAGTTCTTC.

The CDR3 loop is CATSRDWSSRALDHEQYF. CDR3 DNA: TGTGCCACCAGCAGAGATTGGAGTAGCAGAGCCTTAGACCACGAGCAGTACTTC. The gene calls are TRBV15 and TRBJ2-7; the D is unclear. Germline CDR1 and CDR2: LNHNV and YYDKDF (reference sequence). The length of the CDR3 is 18 residues. V dropped 0 bases and J dropped 5 bases, with 23 bases sitting between them.

The chain recombines TRBV27 with TRBJ2-3, with 7 positions matching TRBD2. The germline V gene has CDR1 MNHEY and CDR2 SMNVEV (reference sequence). This CDR3 region has 13 residues. V trimming: 3 bases; J trimming: 6 bases; junction bases outside the gene matches: 3. The CDR3 nucleotides read TGTGCCAGCAGTTTCGGGGGGTCGGATACGCAGTATTTT. Protein: CASSFGGSDTQYF.

CDR3 sequence: CATSRAPVGGELFF. The CDR3 DNA reads TGTGCCACCAGCAGAGCCCCGGTTGGCGGGGAGCTGTTTTTT. The chain employs TRBV15 and TRBJ2-2, with D hard to call. CDR3 length: 14 amino acids. CDR1 and CDR2 from the germline V gene are LNHNV and YYDKDF (reference sequence). The V gene lost 1 base and the J gene lost 7 bases, with 10 bases spanning the gap.

The rearrangement uses TRBV11-2 and TRBJ2-1; D uncertain. V gave up 0 bases and J gave up 0 bases, with 3 bases separating them. Germline CDR1 and CDR2: SGHAT and FQNNGV. CDR3 size: 14 residues. The CDR3 DNA reads as TGTGCCAGCAGCTTAGAAAGCTCCTACAATGAGCAGTTCTTC. Amino acids: CASSLESSYNEQFF.

The chain joins TRBV29-1 to TRBJ2-7; the match to TRBD2 covers 7 bases. Germline values: CDR1 SQVTM, CDR2 ANQGSEA. Losses at the gene ends were 4 bases for V and 5 bases for J; bases not matched to a gene: 5. This CDR3 spans 12 amino acids. The CDR3 protein is CSVGAGRNEQYF. The DNA for the CDR3 is TGCAGCGTTGGAGCGGGAAGGAACGAGCAGTACTTC.

The V gene is TRBV11-2, the J gene TRBJ2-5; D is undetermined. This CDR3 spans 13 amino acids. Germline V gene data show CDR1 as SGHAT and CDR2 as FQNNGV. V was pared by 0 bases and J by 3 bases, with 5 bases between. The CDR3 is CASSLDPEETQYF. The CDR3 nucleotides are TGTGCCAGCAGCTTAGATCCGGAAGAGACCCAGTACTTC. Filled out from reference TRBV11-2 and TRBJ2-5, the complete variable domain reads EAGVAQSPRYKIIEKRQSVAFWCNPISGHATLYWYQQILGQGPKLLIQFQNNGVVDDSQLPKDRFSAERLKGVDSTLKIQPAKLEDSAVYLCASSLDPEETQYFGPGTRLLVL.

The chain is built from TRBV5-4 and TRBJ2-1, with TRBD2 matching over 11 bases. The V gene end was trimmed by 0 bases and the J gene end by 0 bases; junction bases not matched to a gene: 11. Germline CDR1 and CDR2: SGHNT and YYREEE (reference sequence). The CDR3 runs to 20 residues. CDR3 sequence (DNA): TGTGCCAGCAGCTTGGGTCTAGCGGGAGGCCCATCTAGCTCCTACAATGAGCAGTTCTTC. It translates to CASSLGLAGGPSSSYNEQFF.

The V call is TRBV11-2, the J call TRBJ2-7; maybe TRBD1 (6 bases). V lost 4 bases, J lost 0 bases, and 7 bases lay in between. Germline values: CDR1 SGHAT, CDR2 FQNNGV. This CDR3 comprises 13 residues. CDR3 in DNA: TGTGCCAGCAGCTGGGACAACTCCTACGAGCAGTACTTC. Its protein product is CASSWDNSYEQYF.

The chain couples TRBV28 to TRBJ2-7; 9 bases are shared with TRBD1. V dropped 6 bases and J dropped 1; count of bases not matched to a gene: 7. CDR3 length: 15 amino acids. Per germline, CDR1 MDHEN and CDR2 SYDVKM. The CDR3 loop reads CASSGDRERSYEQYF. The DNA for the CDR3 is TGTGCCAGCAGCGGGGACAGGGAGAGGTCCTACGAGCAGTACTTC.

V and J are TRBV27 and TRBJ2-7, with 10 bases lining up with TRBD1. The CDR3 has 16 residues. Trimming cost V 1 base and J 1 base; bases outside gene matches: 4. Germline lookup yields CDR1 MNHEY and CDR2 SMNVEV (reference sequence). The CDR3 coding sequence is TGTGCCAGCAGTTTATACGGGGGACAGGGGTCCTACGAGCAGTACTTC. This codes for CASSLYGGQGSYEQYF.

The chain has TRBV2 and TRBJ2-7; a weak D match, TRBD1 (5 bases). The germline CDR1 and CDR2 sequences are SNHLY and FYNNEI. V lost 6 bases and J 4 bases, leaving 10 bases between the germline ends. CDR3 length equals 12 residues. This CDR3 is CASRGQGYEQYF. CDR3 nucleotides: TGTGCCAGCAGAGGCCAGGGATACGAGCAGTACTTC.

The chain joins TRBV29-1 to TRBJ2-3; 7 bases are a match to TRBD2. This CDR3 spans 14 amino acids. Germline lookup yields CDR1 SQVTM and CDR2 ANQGSEA. V was clipped by 6 bases and J by 6 bases; unmatched bases: 12. Here the CDR3 DNA reads TGCAGCGTGCCTCCCAGCGGGAAGGTGGATACGCAGTATTTT. Translation gives CSVPPSGKVDTQYF.

About this clone itself: Other nucleotide sequences from this sample produce the same CDR3. The chain combines TRBV4-2 with TRBJ2-1, with D tentatively TRBD2 (5 bases). The CDR3 contains 15 residues. V was cut by 1 base and J by 2 bases, with 9 bases left in between. In germline, CDR1 is LGHNA, CDR2 YNFKEQ. The DNA of the CDR3 is TGTGCCAGCAGCCAAGGGACTTCGGCCTACAATGAGCAGTTCTTC. This sequence encodes CASSQGTSAYNEQFF.

The chain employs TRBV30 and TRBJ1-1; D call uncertain. V gave up 4 bases and J gave up 2 bases, with 8 bases separating them. This CDR3 spans 12 amino acids. The germline gives CDR1 GTSNPN, CDR2 SVGIG (reference sequence). The CDR3 nucleotides are TGTGCCTGGAATGACATAAACACTGAAGCTTTCTTT. This gives the protein CAWNDINTEAFF.

The chain joins TRBV6-5 to TRBJ2-1; D is unclear. The CDR3 is made up of 15 amino acids. Trimming pared 6 bases from V and 0 bases from J, leaving 12 bases between. CDR1 and CDR2 from the germline V gene are MNHEY and SVGAGI. Here the CDR3 DNA reads TGTGCCAGCAGCCCAACAACGAGCTCCTACAATGAGCAGTTCTTC. Its protein product is CASSPTTSSYNEQFF.

The chain carries TRBV28 and TRBJ1-2; tentatively, D is TRBD1 (5 bases). V gave up 6 bases and J gave up 3 bases, with 11 bases separating them. The CDR3 length is 13 residues. Germline CDR1 is MDHEN and CDR2 is SYDVKM. As DNA, the CDR3 is TGTGCCAGCAGAGATGACAGCTACTATGGCTACACCTTC. This gives the protein CASRDDSYYGYTF.

V and J are TRBV5-4 and TRBJ2-2; tentatively, D is TRBD1 (6 bases). V was cut by 4 bases and J by 6 bases, with 13 bases left in between. Germline V CDR1 and CDR2: SGHNT, YYREEE (reference sequence). CDR3 size: 14 residues. CDR3: CASSATGTPGELFF. CDR3 in DNA: TGTGCCAGCAGCGCTACCGGGACACCCGGGGAGCTGTTTTTT.

V gene TRBV9 combines with J gene TRBJ1-1, with D tentatively TRBD1 (5 bases). Germline loops: CDR1 SGDLS, CDR2 YYNGEE. The CDR3 runs 18 residues. Deletions cut 4 bases from V and 1 base from J, with 23 bases between. Written as DNA, the CDR3 is TGTGCCAGCAGCACGCGCCCCGGGACCCTCCTGGGGAACACTGAAGCTTTCTTT. Protein: CASSTRPGTLLGNTEAFF. Filled out from reference TRBV9 and TRBJ1-1, the complete variable domain reads DSGVTQTPKHLITATGQRVTLRCSPRSGDLSVYWYQQSLDQGLQFLIQYYNGEERAKGNILERFSAQQFPDLHSELNLSSLELGDSALYFCASSTRPGTLLGNTEAFFGQGTRLTVV.

The CDR3 region is CASSHPTGGGYTF. The CDR3 nucleotides are TGCGCCAGCAGCCACCCAACAGGGGGTGGCTACACCTTC. The V gene is TRBV4-1, the J gene TRBJ1-2, with 8 bases fitting TRBD1. The germline CDR1 and CDR2 sequences are MGHRA and YSYEKL. The CDR3 covers 13 residues. The J segment lost 7 bases and the V segment lost 3 bases, leaving 4 bases of the junction unmatched.

The rearrangement links TRBV28 to TRBJ1-1, with a weak D call TRBD1 (5 bases). The CDR3 is 11 amino acids. CDR1 and CDR2 from the germline V gene are MDHEN and SYDVKM. The V and J ends lost 3 bases and 9 bases respectively, with 8 bases between them. The CDR3 here is CASSLGDKAFF. The CDR3 DNA follows: TGTGCCAGCAGTTTGGGGGATAAAGCTTTCTTT.

This clone was picked up one time. The sample has other DNA sequences that encode this CDR3 too. The chain combines TRBV19 with TRBJ2-1; unclear D gene. Germline values: CDR1 LNHDA, CDR2 SQIVND (reference sequence). V shed 1 base and J shed 5 bases, with 3 bases lying between them. The CDR3 is 12 amino acids. The CDR3 coding sequence is TGTGCCAGTAGTATAGGGGACAATGAGCAGTTCTTC. Translating it yields CASSIGDNEQFF.

V is TRBV13 and J is TRBJ1-2; possibly TRBD1 for D (5 bases). V lost 3 bases and J 7 bases, leaving 9 bases between the germline ends. This CDR3 comprises 12 residues. Germline V gene data show CDR1 as PRHDT and CDR2 as FYEKMQ (reference sequence). The CDR3 bases are TGTGCCAGCAGCTTGAATAGGGGTGGCTACACCTTC. Protein: CASSLNRGGYTF.

This clone was observed once. The chain employs TRBV5-8 and TRBJ2-3; 7 bases are a match to TRBD2. The CDR3 spans 15 residues. V shed 2 bases, J shed 2 bases, and the junction held 5 bases outside the gene matches. The germline V gene has CDR1 SGHTS and CDR2 YDEGEE. The CDR3 sequence is CASSFTGGLTDTQYF. CDR3 in DNA: TGTGCCAGCAGCTTCACGGGGGGTCTCACAGATACGCAGTATTTT.

The chain recombines TRBV29-1 with TRBJ2-1; 13 nucleotides line up with TRBD2. The CDR3 sequence is 17 residues long. CDR1 SQVTM and CDR2 ANQGSEA come from the germline V gene. V lost 3 bases and J lost 0; bases outside the gene matches: 5. Here the CDR3 reads CSVEGGLAGSSYNEQFF. CDR3 DNA sequence: TGCAGCGTTGAGGGGGGACTAGCGGGGAGCTCCTACAATGAGCAGTTCTTC.

The rearrangement joins TRBV4-1 to TRBJ2-7; 15 bases are a match to TRBD2. CDR3 length: 18 amino acids. Germline V gene lookup returns CDR1 MGHRA and CDR2 YSYEKL. The V gene end was trimmed by 11 bases and the J gene end by 2 bases; junction bases not matched to a gene: 16. CDR3: CAPDPMPGLAGGPYEQYF. Written as DNA, the CDR3 is TGCGCCCCTGACCCCATGCCCGGACTAGCGGGAGGGCCCTACGAGCAGTACTTC.

The V gene is TRBV5-5, the J gene TRBJ2-7; 9 bases fit TRBD1. CDR1 is SGHKS and CDR2 is YYEKEE in the germline V gene (reference sequence). The V gene end was trimmed by 4 bases and the J gene end by 2 bases; junction bases not matched to a gene: 4. The CDR3 length is 14 residues. CDR3 sequence reads: CASSLWTGAYEQYF. The CDR3 DNA is TGTGCCAGCAGCCTATGGACAGGGGCCTACGAGCAGTACTTC. The full variable domain, completed using reference TRBV5-5 and TRBJ2-7, is DAGVTQSPTHLIKTRGQQVTLRCSPISGHKSVSWYQQVLGQGPQFIFQYYEKEERGRGNFPDRFSARQFPNYSSELNVNALLLGDSALYLCASSLWTGAYEQYFGPGTRLTVT.

V is TRBV28 and J is TRBJ1-4, with 8 bases fitting TRBD1. This CDR3 has 17 amino acids. Per germline, CDR1 MDHEN and CDR2 SYDVKM. Trimming removed 6 bases from V and 3 bases from J; junction bases left unmatched: 12. In nucleotides, the CDR3 is TGTGCCAGCAGCTCTCGTAAGACAGGGGTACCTAATGAAAAACTGTTTTTT. This gives the protein CASSSRKTGVPNEKLFF.